The sequence of this TCR beta chain was determined in a study of CXCR3-negative and CXCR3-positive naive CD8 T cells. The TRB cDNA libraries were prepared by 5' RACE with UMI labels. After re-calling the 5' RACE reads, TCRdb lists one entry per CDR3 protein, DNA absent. The table for this sample gives roughly 89,000 distinct CDR3 sequences. Overall study findings and caveats: From TRB CDR3 properties, TCR strength was inferred; surface CD5 did not differ between naive subsets.

On this clonotype itself: As yet, its antigen is unknown.

CDR1 and CDR2 from the germline V gene are MGHDK and SYGVNS. This CDR3 is built from 14 residues. The chain has TRBV25-1 and TRBJ2-7; TCRdb's D gene call, TRBD1, goes unchecked for lack of DNA. The sequenced sample consisted of naive CXCR3- CD8+ T cells from blood. The subset is: CD45RO-CCR7+CD27+CD95- naive CD8+ T cells lacking CXCR3 (TNR3-). This clonotype was obtained from a human donor in good health. Some clones in this sample may be carry-over from other donors' samples. The CDR3: CASSETGSSYEQYF.